This T cell receptor beta chain is drawn from a study of T-cell memory formation after mild COVID-19. CDR1 and CDR2 from the germline V gene are LNHDA and SQIVND (reference sequence). This CDR3 spans 14 amino acids. V lost 7 bases and J lost 0, with 12 bases in between. One entry per CDR3 protein results from TCRdb running MiXCR on the 5' RACE reads. The sample includes a few hundred thousand distinct CDR3 sequences, more than 9% of them seen just once. To note about this clonotype: Its antigen is as yet unknown.

Points from the study as a whole: Clones shrinking between day 15 and 85 showed a balanced CD4/CD8 split, and those that grew later tilted toward CD4+.

What was sequenced was PBMCs or a T cell subset sorted from them (not recorded which). This receptor was obtained from a man between 18 and 29 years old who had mild COVID-19 (a few samples of this study predate the infection). Cell type and time point are not known. V gene TRBV19 combines with J gene TRBJ1-1; D perhaps matches TRBD1 (6 bases). CDR3 sequence reads: CASNRDRLNTEAFF. The DNA for the CDR3 is TGTGCCAGTAACAGGGATAGACTGAACACTGAAGCTTTCTTT. Together with reference TRBV19 and TRBJ1-1, the CDR3 gives the full variable domain: DGGITQSPKYLFRKEGQNVTLSCEQNLNHDAMYWYRQDPGQGLRLIYYSQIVNDFQKGDIAEGYSVSREKKESFPLTVTSAQKNPTAFYLCASNRDRLNTEAFFGQGTRLTVV.